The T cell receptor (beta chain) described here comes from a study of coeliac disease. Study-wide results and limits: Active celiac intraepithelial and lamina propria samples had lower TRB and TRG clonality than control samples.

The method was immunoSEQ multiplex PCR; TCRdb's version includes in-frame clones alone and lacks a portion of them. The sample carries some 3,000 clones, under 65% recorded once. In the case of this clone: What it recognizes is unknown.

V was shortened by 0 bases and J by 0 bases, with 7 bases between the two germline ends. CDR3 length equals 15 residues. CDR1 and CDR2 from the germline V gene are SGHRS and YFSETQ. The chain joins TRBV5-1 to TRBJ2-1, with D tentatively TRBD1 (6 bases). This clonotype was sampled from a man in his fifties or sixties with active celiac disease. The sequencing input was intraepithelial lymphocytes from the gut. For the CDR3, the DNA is TGCGCCAGCAGCTTGGTAGGGGGCTCCTACAATGAGCAGTTCTTC. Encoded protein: CASSLVGGSYNEQFF.